A selection of T cell receptor beta chains follows, all from one sample in a study of OX40 agonist ivuxolimab in advanced cancers. The method was immunoSEQ multiplex PCR; TCRdb's version includes in-frame clones alone and lacks a portion of them. Of over 150,000 clones in the sample, 94% were seen once. The source was CD4+ or CD8+ T cells sorted from blood, collected in a trial of the OX40 agonist ivuxolimab. The receptors were gathered from an adult with an advanced solid tumor such as melanoma, head and neck, liver or kidney cancer. Both conserved end residues are part of each CDR3. The order of the fields is D gene, V gene, J gene, CDR3 protein, CDR3 DNA. The D gene is left open where the match is weak.

>.|TRBV5-6|TRBJ2-1
CASSQGTGSYNEQFF
TGTGCCAGCAGCCAGGGGACGGGATCCTACAATGAGCAGTTCTTC
>.|TRBV18|TRBJ2-3
CASSPRGRGTASGDTQYF
TGTGCCAGCTCACCGAGGGGTCGGGGGACCGCCTCGGGAGATACGCAGTATTTT
>.|TRBV9|TRBJ2-6
CASSVVGVIRSGANVLTF
TGTGCCAGCAGCGTAGTGGGGGTAATTCGCTCTGGGGCCAACGTCCTGACTTTC
>.|TRBV28|TRBJ1-2
CASTLTGPWGYGYTF
TGTGCCAGCACCCTGACAGGTCCGTGGGGCTATGGCTACACCTTC
>TRBD1|TRBV19|TRBJ1-1
CASIPQGADTEAFF
TGTGCCAGTATCCCACAGGGGGCTGACACTGAAGCTTTCTTT
>.|TRBV6-5|TRBJ1-1
CASNEVRPNTEAFF
TGTGCCAGCAACGAAGTACGGCCGAACACTGAAGCTTTCTTT
>.|TRBV2|TRBJ1-5
CASSGGFSNQPQHF
TGTGCCAGCAGTGGGGGCTTTAGCAATCAGCCCCAGCATTTT
>TRBD2|TRBV9|TRBJ2-1
CASSVEGTSGFRAYNEQFF
TGTGCCAGCAGCGTAGAGGGGACTAGCGGGTTCCGAGCCTACAATGAGCAGTTCTTC
>.|TRBV10-1|TRBJ1-3
CASSESSNSGNTIYF
TGCGCCAGCAGTGAGTCGAGTAACTCTGGAAACACCATATATTTT
>.|TRBV28|TRBJ2-3
CASSFSLEERTDTQYF
TGTGCCAGCAGTTTCTCGTTGGAGGAGCGCACAGATACGCAGTATTTT
>TRBD2|TRBV13|TRBJ2-2
CASSKRTSGAGELFF
TGTGCCAGCAGCAAACGGACTAGCGGGGCCGGGGAGCTGTTTTTT
>.|TRBV9|TRBJ1-2
CASSVGDYGYTF
TGTGCCAGCAGCGTAGGCGATTATGGCTACACCTTC
>.|TRBV30|TRBJ1-1
CAWRGSGDTEAFF
TGTGCCTGGAGAGGGTCGGGAGACACTGAAGCTTTCTTT
>.|TRBV6-1|TRBJ2-7
CASKESSYEQYF
TGTGCCAGCAAGGAGAGCTCCTACGAGCAGTACTTC
>.|TRBV9|TRBJ2-5
CASSVDSQETQYF
TGTGCCAGCAGCGTAGACAGTCAAGAGACCCAGTACTTC
>.|TRBV11-2|TRBJ2-1
CASRSGFHEQFF
TGTGCCAGCAGATCAGGGTTCCATGAGCAGTTCTTC
>.|TRBV6-5|TRBJ1-1
CASTLDGLNTEAFF
TGTGCCAGCACCCTGGACGGTCTGAACACTGAAGCTTTCTTT